These 21 T cell receptor beta chains share one sample of origin, sequenced in a study of technical replicates of blood from several donors. Method: immunoSEQ multiplex PCR; TCRdb's copy keeps in-frame clones and lacks some. Of 85,000 to 100,000 clones in the sample, under 97% were seen once. Sequencing used T cells isolated from PBMCs. The receptors derive from a human donor in good health.

V usage is TRBV7-6 and J usage is TRBJ1-1; 7 nucleotides line up with TRBD1. After removal of 1 base from V and 2 bases from J, the junction contained 7 bases not matched to a gene. The germline gives CDR1 SGHVS, CDR2 FNYEAQ. The CDR3 spans 16 residues. CDR3 region: CASSLVLDRANTEAFF. CDR3 nucleotides: TGTGCCAGCAGCTTAGTCCTCGACAGGGCAAACACTGAAGCTTTCTTT.

This rearrangement joins TRBV18 to TRBJ1-2; D remains ambiguous. The length of the CDR3 is 14 residues. Trimming cost V 5 bases and J 2 bases, with 12 bases left between them. Germline V lookup: CDR1 KGHSH, CDR2 LQKENI. CDR3 sequence: CASSGAVTNYGYTF. The CDR3 coding sequence is TGTGCCAGCTCAGGTGCGGTTACGAACTATGGCTACACCTTC.

This chain joins TRBV25-1 and TRBJ1-2; TRBD1 is a possible D gene (5 bases). Per germline, CDR1 MGHDK and CDR2 SYGVNS. The V and J ends lost 6 bases and 4 bases respectively, with 9 bases between them. The CDR3 covers 12 residues. The CDR3 is CASRDTFYGYTF. In nucleotides, the CDR3 is TGTGCCAGCAGGGACACCTTCTATGGCTACACCTTC.

The J gene is TRBJ1-5, the V gene TRBV28; no firm D call. Germline values: CDR1 MDHEN, CDR2 SYDVKM. The CDR3 is 14 residues long. Trimming removed 3 bases from V and 6 bases from J, with 12 bases in between. CDR3: CASSLWRRGQPQHF. As DNA, the CDR3 is TGTGCCAGCAGTTTGTGGCGACGAGGTCAGCCCCAGCATTTT.

The rearrangement uses TRBV28 and TRBJ2-3, with 7 bases aligning to TRBD2. The CDR3 extends over 17 amino acids. The germline CDR1 and CDR2 sequences are MDHEN and SYDVKM. The V and J ends lost 2 bases and 4 bases, in that order; junction bases with no gene match: 12. Here the CDR3 DNA reads TGTGCCAGCAGTTTAAATCTTGGCGGGAGCGGATCAGATACGCAGTATTTT. Its translation: CASSLNLGGSGSDTQYF. The full variable domain, completed using reference TRBV28 and TRBJ2-3, is DVKVTQSSRYLVKRTGEKVFLECVQDMDHENMFWYRQDPGLGLRLIYFSYDVKMKEKGDIPEGYSVSREKKERFSLILESASTNQTSMYLCASSLNLGGSGSDTQYFGPGTRLTVL.

The V gene is TRBV19, the J gene TRBJ1-5, with TRBD1 matching 8 bases. The trim removed 5 bases at V and 4 bases at J, leaving 7 bases unmatched. In germline, CDR1 is LNHDA, CDR2 SQIVND (reference sequence). The CDR3 is 15 residues long. The CDR3 loop is CASSETGENNQPQHF. The CDR3 DNA follows: TGTGCCAGTAGTGAGACAGGGGAGAATAATCAGCCCCAGCATTTT.

The chain combines TRBV7-3 with TRBJ1-1; TRBD1 is a possible D gene (5 bases). The CDR3 has 13 amino acids. Trimming stripped 8 bases from V and 8 bases from J, with 18 bases between. CDR1 SGHTA and CDR2 FQGTGA come from the germline V gene. CDR3 sequence reads: CASRQGSGSEAFF. CDR3 in DNA: TGTGCCAGCCGCCAGGGTAGCGGATCCGAAGCTTTCTTT.

The V gene is TRBV9, the J gene TRBJ2-1; TRBD2 aligns across 10 bases. Trimming took 4 bases from V and 6 from J; bases not matched to a gene: 22. The CDR3 has 20 residues. The germline gives CDR1 SGDLS, CDR2 YYNGEE. As DNA, the CDR3 is TGTGCCAGCAGCCGTTGGACTAGCGGATCTCGTAATCCCTTTACCAATGAGCAGTTCTTC. It specifies CASSRWTSGSRNPFTNEQFF.

The chain joins TRBV19 to TRBJ1-2; D unclear. Between the trimmed V and J ends, which lost 3 bases and 10 bases, there was a span of 12 bases. Germline CDR1 reads LNHDA; CDR2 reads SQIVND (reference sequence). The CDR3 is made up of 12 amino acids. The CDR3: CASSIGRTDYTF. The CDR3 coding sequence is TGTGCCAGTAGTATCGGGAGGACGGACTACACCTTC.

The J gene is TRBJ2-7, the V gene TRBV25-1, with D perhaps matching TRBD1 (6 bases). CDR3 length equals 15 residues. V dropped 4 bases and J dropped 2 bases, with 15 bases sitting between them. Per the germline V gene, CDR1 is MGHDK and CDR2 is SYGVNS. This chain's CDR3 is CASSGDNHLTYEQYF. The CDR3, as DNA: TGTGCCAGCAGTGGGGACAACCACCTTACCTACGAGCAGTACTTC.

The rearrangement uses TRBV18 and TRBJ1-3, with D tentatively TRBD1 (6 bases). Germline lookup yields CDR1 KGHSH and CDR2 LQKENI. V lost 3 bases and J lost 0, with 21 bases in between. The CDR3 has 19 amino acids. The CDR3 reads CASSPEGVHRVSSGNTIYF. CDR3 sequence (DNA): TGTGCCAGCTCACCCGAGGGGGTGCACAGGGTCAGCTCTGGAAACACCATATATTTT.

The chain uses TRBV10-1 and TRBJ2-3; possibly TRBD2 for D (7 bases). The CDR3 has 15 residues. CDR1 and CDR2 from the germline V gene are WNHNN and SYGVQD (reference sequence). The germline V and J ends were trimmed by 4 bases and 5 bases, with 16 bases remaining between them. The CDR3 DNA reads as TGCGCCAGCAGTGGGGCGGGGGCCTCACAAGATACGCAGTATTTT. It yields the protein CASSGAGASQDTQYF.

The chain carries TRBV18 and TRBJ2-7; 7 bases map to TRBD1. V lost 6 bases to trimming and J lost 2 bases; unmatched junction nucleotides: 10. The CDR3 totals 15 residues. The germline CDR1 and CDR2 sequences are KGHSH and LQKENI. Here the CDR3 DNA reads TGTGCCAGCTCGCCAGGACAGGAAAAAGCCTACGAGCAGTACTTC. It yields the protein CASSPGQEKAYEQYF.

This rearrangement joins TRBV4-1 to TRBJ2-2, with a weak D call TRBD2 (5 bases). Per the germline V gene, CDR1 is MGHRA and CDR2 is YSYEKL. This CDR3 has 16 residues. V lost 3 bases and J lost 6, with 17 bases in between. DNA for the CDR3: TGCGCCAGCAGCCATCCAGAGGGCACCGGGGCCGGGGAGCTGTTTTTT. It translates to CASSHPEGTGAGELFF.

The chain links TRBV19 to TRBJ1-1; TRBD1 agrees at 8 bases. Germline V lookup: CDR1 LNHDA, CDR2 SQIVND (reference sequence). J lost 2 bases, V lost 5 bases, and 4 bases had no gene match. The CDR3 consists of 14 residues. CDR3 residues: CASSPGTGNTEAFF. CDR3 sequence (DNA): TGTGCCAGTAGTCCGGGGACAGGCAACACTGAAGCTTTCTTT. Full variable domain (outside the CDR3, taken from reference TRBV19 and TRBJ1-1): DGGITQSPKYLFRKEGQNVTLSCEQNLNHDAMYWYRQDPGQGLRLIYYSQIVNDFQKGDIAEGYSVSREKKESFPLTVTSAQKNPTAFYLCASSPGTGNTEAFFGQGTRLTVV.

The genes are TRBV5-8 and TRBJ1-5; D may be TRBD1 (6 bases). Trimming cost V 1 base and J 3 bases, with 14 bases left between them. This CDR3 contains 16 residues. The germline V gene encodes CDR1 SGHTS and CDR2 YDEGEE. The CDR3 reads CASSLLGQGINQPQHF. CDR3 sequence (DNA): TGTGCCAGCAGCTTGCTGGGACAAGGCATCAATCAGCCCCAGCATTTT.

V and J are TRBV28 and TRBJ1-2; no firm D call. Trimming pared 4 bases from V and 4 bases from J, leaving 13 bases between. The CDR3 consists of 14 residues. Germline V gene sequence: CDR1 MDHEN, CDR2 SYDVKM. CDR3 sequence: CASSSQGSTYGYTF. CDR3 nucleotide sequence: TGTGCCAGCAGTTCTCAAGGGAGTACCTATGGCTACACCTTC.

The chain links TRBV18 to TRBJ1-1, with 11 bases matching TRBD1. Trimming cost V 3 bases and J 7 bases; bases outside gene matches: 7. This CDR3 contains 15 residues. Germline loops: CDR1 KGHSH, CDR2 LQKENI. The CDR3 DNA reads as TGTGCCAGCTCACCGCCCGGACAGGGGGCTTATGAAGCTTTCTTT. Translating it yields CASSPPGQGAYEAFF.

This clone has just one count. This sequence joins TRBV29-1 and TRBJ2-1; TRBD2 matches at 9 bases. The CDR3 is 13 amino acids. V gave up 5 bases and J gave up 3 bases; unmatched junction bases: 2. Germline V CDR1 and CDR2: SQVTM, ANQGSEA. CDR3 nucleotide sequence: TGCAGCGTTAAGACTAGCGGCTACAATGAGCAGTTCTTC. Encoded protein: CSVKTSGYNEQFF.

CDR3 nucleotides: TGTGCCAGTAGTATAGGGGGAGCGAACCCTCCTGGCTACACCTTC. Its protein is CASSIGGANPPGYTF. This chain connects TRBV19 to TRBJ1-2; D is unresolved. The CDR3 contains 15 residues. V was trimmed by 1 base and J by 7 bases, leaving 16 bases between them. Germline values: CDR1 LNHDA, CDR2 SQIVND (reference sequence).

The chain carries TRBV10-3 and TRBJ2-4; D possibly corresponds to TRBD2 (7 bases). Trimming left V 8 bases short and J 3 bases short, with 17 bases between. CDR1 ENHRY and CDR2 SYGVKD come from the germline V gene. This CDR3 has 15 residues. CDR3 protein: CAIARGGEVKNIQYF. The CDR3 nucleotides read TGTGCCATCGCAAGAGGGGGGGAGGTCAAAAACATTCAGTACTTC.